This T cell receptor beta chain appears in the sequencing data of a study of blood T cell repertoires in COVID-19. Study-level information: T cells, B-cell-depleted T cells, or PBMCs supplied cDNA or gDNA.

This clone has just a few counts. Method: immunoSEQ multiplex PCR; TCRdb's copy keeps in-frame clones and lacks some. The table records around 250,000 clones, 85% to 90% of them present only once. Germline CDR1 KGHSH, CDR2 LQKENI. This CDR3 comprises 13 residues. V dropped 0 bases and J dropped 5 bases, with 6 bases sitting between them. Sequenced input: PBMCs or T cells enriched from blood (not recorded which). The V gene is TRBV18, the J gene TRBJ2-3; possibly TRBD2 for D (6 bases). This receptor was taken from a woman aged 30 to 39 with acute COVID-19. The CDR3 sequence is CASSPPGLDTQYF. DNA of the CDR3: TGTGCCAGCTCACCACCGGGACTAGATACGCAGTATTTT. Combining the CDR3 with reference TRBV18 and TRBJ2-3 gives the whole variable domain NAGVMQNPRHLVRRRGQEARLRCSPMKGHSHVYWYRQLPEEGLKFMVYLQKENIIDESGMPKERFSAEFPKEGPSILRIQQVVRGDSAAYFCASSPPGLDTQYFGPGTRLTVL.